This T cell receptor (beta chain) is from a study of cytomegalovirus exposure and HLA in healthy donors. Amplification used 60 Vbeta primers and 13 Jbeta primers. Sequencing was performed with immunoSEQ multiplex PCR; in TCRdb, only in-frame clones are kept and a portion is missing. The table has about 230,000 clones, 70% to 85% seen once. V gave up 6 bases and J gave up 3 bases; unmatched junction bases: 3. The germline CDR1 and CDR2 sequences are MNHEY and SVGAGI. This CDR3 comprises 15 residues. The TCR comes from a woman between 40 and 50 years old in good health and CMV-seronegative. Sample: PBMCs. The chain has TRBV6-5 and TRBJ2-1; 12 bases map to TRBD2. Here the CDR3 reads CASRKTSGGYNEQFF. In DNA, the CDR3 is TGTGCCAGCAGGAAGACTAGCGGGGGCTACAATGAGCAGTTCTTC.